These 28 T cell receptor beta chains share one sample of origin, sequenced in a study of CD8 T cells in ankylosing spondylitis. TCRdb reprocessed the 5' RACE reads with MiXCR, giving one entry per CDR3 protein. The sample lists fewer than 180,000 distinct CDR3 sequences, around 43% occurring once. Sequencing was done on a sample of synovial fluid, either unsorted or a sorted T cell fraction (not recorded which). These receptors were collected from a male donor with ankylosing spondylitis.

The V call is TRBV27, the J call TRBJ2-7, with a possible D match to TRBD1 (6 bases). CDR1 MNHEY and CDR2 SMNVEV come from the germline V gene (reference sequence). This CDR3 is built from 13 residues. V dropped 6 bases and J dropped 3 bases, with 12 bases sitting between them. Here the CDR3 reads CASSHTGLYEQYF. CDR3 coding DNA: TGTGCCAGCAGCCACACAGGGCTCTACGAGCAGTACTTC.

J is TRBJ1-2 and V is TRBV5-6; D is uncertain. CDR3 length: 15 amino acids. Germline V CDR1 and CDR2: SGHDT, YYEEEE. Trimming shortened V by 2 bases and J by 4 bases, and 15 bases separated the two germline ends. This CDR3 is CASSFENGRPYGYTF. CDR3 DNA sequence: TGTGCCAGCAGCTTTGAGAACGGACGCCCCTATGGCTACACCTTC.

Ten or more counts support this clonotype. This rearrangement joins TRBV3-1 to TRBJ2-1, with D maybe TRBD2 (5 bases). Trimming removed 0 bases at V and 6 bases at J, with 12 bases between. This CDR3 comprises 15 residues. The germline V gene has CDR1 LGHDT and CDR2 YNNKEL (reference sequence). Written as DNA, the CDR3 is TGTGCCAGCAGCCAAGATTTGTCGGCGGGCAATGAGCAGTTCTTC. It yields the protein CASSQDLSAGNEQFF.

In its sample, this clonotype was seen many times. The rearrangement uses TRBV6-5 and TRBJ1-4, with D unresolved. Deletions cut 4 bases from V and 5 bases from J, with 17 bases between. The CDR3 length is 16 residues. In germline, CDR1 is MNHEY, CDR2 SVGAGI. CDR3 region: CASSSGSYPGNEKLFF. The CDR3 nucleotides read TGTGCCAGCAGTTCAGGATCCTACCCGGGAAATGAAAAACTGTTTTTT.

This clonotype was counted a few times. This chain joins TRBV5-1 and TRBJ1-1; D unresolved. CDR1 is SGHRS and CDR2 is YFSETQ in the germline V gene. The CDR3 has 20 amino acids. The V and J ends lost 0 bases and 0 bases respectively, with 24 bases between them. Here the CDR3 reads CASSLEAPSLLEVMNTEAFF. The CDR3 nucleotides are TGCGCCAGCAGCTTGGAAGCTCCCAGCCTTCTCGAAGTCATGAACACTGAAGCTTTCTTT.

The chain couples TRBV29-1 to TRBJ1-2; 9 bases agree with TRBD1. V shed 5 bases, J shed 1 base, and the junction held 14 bases outside the gene matches. The CDR3 runs to 17 residues. In germline, CDR1 is SQVTM, CDR2 ANQGSEA. CDR3 amino acids: CSVTNRDRELFNYGYTF. CDR3 DNA: TGCAGCGTTACGAACCGGGACAGGGAGTTGTTTAACTATGGCTACACCTTC.

As DNA, the CDR3 is TGCAGTGCCAGGACAGGTTGGAACACTGAAGCTTTCTTT. This gives the protein CSARTGWNTEAFF. This chain joins TRBV20-1 and TRBJ1-1; 7 nucleotides align to TRBD1. The CDR3 contains 13 residues. V lost 6 bases to trimming and J lost 1 base; unmatched junction nucleotides: 5. Germline V gene data show CDR1 as DFQATT and CDR2 as SNEGSKA (reference sequence).

This rearrangement joins TRBV9 to TRBJ1-2; D gene ambiguous. Germline CDR1 SGDLS, CDR2 YYNGEE. The CDR3 totals 13 residues. Trimming cost V 5 bases and J 2 bases, with 10 bases left between them. The CDR3 here is CASSLVLNYGYTF. The CDR3 nucleotides are TGTGCCAGCAGTCTCGTCCTGAACTATGGCTACACCTTC. The whole variable domain, filled in from reference TRBV9 and TRBJ1-2, reads DSGVTQTPKHLITATGQRVTLRCSPRSGDLSVYWYQQSLDQGLQFLIQYYNGEERAKGNILERFSAQQFPDLHSELNLSSLELGDSALYFCASSLVLNYGYTFGSGTRLTVV.

Of note for this clonotype: A single base separates this from a much larger clone, so it may be a read error. J is TRBJ2-7 and V is TRBV12-3 or TRBV12-4; TRBD1 aligns across 9 bases. CDR3 length equals 17 residues. V shed 3 bases, J shed 4 bases, and the junction held 13 bases outside the gene matches. In DNA form, the CDR3 reads TGTGCCAGCAGTTTTCTACCGGGACAGGGTCCCCTTTACGAGCAGTACTTC. Translating gives CASSFLPGQGPLYEQYF.

J is TRBJ2-3 and V is TRBV27; D unclear. The germline V gene encodes CDR1 MNHEY and CDR2 SMNVEV (reference sequence). V dropped 0 bases and J dropped 1 base, with 17 bases sitting between them. CDR3 size: 18 residues. In DNA form, the CDR3 reads TGTGCCAGCAGTTTATCGTGTCCCCGTTGTGGGGGCACAGATACGCAGTATTTT. As protein: CASSLSCPRCGGTDTQYF.

The chain recombines TRBV4-2 with TRBJ2-5, with a tentative D call TRBD2 (6 bases). This CDR3 has 13 amino acids. V lost 3 bases and J lost 4, with 9 bases in between. CDR1 is LGHNA, CDR2 YNFKEQ, per germline. The CDR3 coding sequence is TGTGCCAGCAGCCACGGGGGAAGAGAGACCCAGTACTTC. Its translation: CASSHGGRETQYF.

This clonotype showed up just a few times. The chain carries TRBV11-2 and TRBJ1-1, with D maybe TRBD1 (5 bases). The CDR3 is 14 residues long. V was shortened by 1 base and J by 6 bases, with 12 bases between the two germline ends. Germline V gene data show CDR1 as SGHAT and CDR2 as FQNNGV. The CDR3 sequence: CASSLGGGWAEAFF. The CDR3 bases are TGTGCCAGCAGCTTAGGGGGGGGTTGGGCTGAAGCTTTCTTT.

The chain is built from TRBV18 and TRBJ2-1; weak D call: TRBD1 (5 bases). The V gene lost 5 bases and the J gene lost 2 bases, with 16 bases spanning the gap. This CDR3 spans 16 amino acids. Germline CDR1 and CDR2: KGHSH and LQKENI. CDR3 protein: CASSVLRQSPYNEQFF. The CDR3 nucleotides read TGTGCCAGCTCAGTCCTGAGACAGAGCCCCTACAATGAGCAGTTCTTC.

Only a few counts were recorded for this clonotype. The chain is built from TRBV10-3 and TRBJ1-2; no clear D gene. The germline CDR1 and CDR2 sequences are ENHRY and SYGVKD. CDR3 length: 13 amino acids. The V end was cut by 9 bases, the J end by 2 bases, with 13 bases between. The CDR3 DNA follows: TGTGCCATATCGACACCTACCAACTATGGCTACACCTTC. Amino acid sequence: CAISTPTNYGYTF.

In DNA form, the CDR3 reads TGTGCCAGCAGTTTATTGGGAGGGGCCTATCAGCCCCAGCATTTT. Translation: CASSLLGGAYQPQHF. This chain uses TRBV12-3 or TRBV12-4 with TRBJ1-5; possible D gene TRBD1, 5 bases. Trimming cost V 2 bases and J 5 bases, with 13 bases left between them. The CDR3 covers 15 residues.

The count of this clonotype is one. This chain uses TRBV4-2 with TRBJ2-7; D gene uncertain. The CDR3 totals 15 residues. The V gene lost 0 bases and the J gene lost 0 bases, with 9 bases spanning the gap. Germline values: CDR1 LGHNA, CDR2 YNFKEQ. The CDR3 nucleotides read TGTGCCAGCAGCCAAGAACAAGGCCTCTCCTACGAGCAGTACTTC. Amino acids: CASSQEQGLSYEQYF.

This clonotype showed up just a few times. The V gene is TRBV4-2, the J gene TRBJ1-6; D remains ambiguous. The germline CDR1 and CDR2 sequences are LGHNA and YNFKEQ. With 0 bases removed from V and 10 bases from J, the gap between germline ends came to 13 bases. The CDR3 runs 15 residues. This chain's CDR3 is CASSQDLGLWSPLHF. The CDR3, as DNA: TGTGCCAGCAGCCAAGATTTAGGGTTATGGTCACCCCTCCACTTT.

This rearrangement joins TRBV6-2 or TRBV6-3 to TRBJ2-1, with D hard to call. Deletions cut 0 bases from V and 0 bases from J, with 3 bases between. Germline-derived CDR1 and CDR2 are MNHEY and SVGEGT. The CDR3 spans 14 residues. The DNA of the CDR3 is TGTGCCAGCAGTTACTCGGGCTCCTACAATGAGCAGTTCTTC. It specifies CASSYSGSYNEQFF.

This clonotype turned up a few times. This chain links TRBV12-3 or TRBV12-4 with TRBJ2-7; D uncertain. V was trimmed by 4 bases and J by 7 bases, leaving 14 bases between them. CDR3 length: 13 residues. Here the CDR3 reads CASSSPLGEEQYF. The CDR3 DNA is TGTGCCAGCAGTTCCCCCCTCGGCGAAGAGCAGTACTTC.

This clonotype came up a few times. V gene TRBV4-1 combines with J gene TRBJ2-3, with no clear D. V was cut by 1 base and J by 3 bases, with 8 bases left in between. The CDR3 runs 14 residues. The germline gives CDR1 MGHRA, CDR2 YSYEKL. CDR3 in DNA: TGCGCCAGCAGCCAAGGACCAGGAACAGATACGCAGTATTTT. This encodes CASSQGPGTDTQYF.

The V call is TRBV5-1, the J call TRBJ1-2, with a tentative D call TRBD1 (6 bases). This CDR3 comprises 14 residues. CDR1 and CDR2 (germline): SGHRS, YFSETQ. V was pared by 5 bases and J by 4 bases, with 15 bases between. The CDR3 loop is CASSFEQGFYGYTF. In DNA, the CDR3 is TGCGCCAGCAGTTTCGAACAGGGCTTCTATGGCTACACCTTC.

V and J are TRBV9 and TRBJ1-2; the D gene is possibly TRBD1 (5 bases). This CDR3 has 14 amino acids. Germline CDR1 SGDLS, CDR2 YYNGEE. V lost 3 bases and J lost 6, with 15 bases in between. This CDR3 is CASSEDPPGHGYTF. The DNA of the CDR3 is TGTGCCAGCAGCGAGGATCCCCCAGGGCATGGCTACACCTTC.

The CDR3 DNA reads as TGTGCCAGCAGCGTAGTGGTTAGCGGGGAGACTAACACCGGGGAGCTGTTTTTT. Translating it yields CASSVVVSGETNTGELFF. The chain employs TRBV9 and TRBJ2-2; 8 nucleotides align to TRBD2. CDR1 SGDLS and CDR2 YYNGEE come from the germline V gene. After removal of 0 bases from V and 2 bases from J, the junction contained 9 bases not matched to a gene. The CDR3 totals 18 residues.

The rearrangement joins TRBV20-1 to TRBJ2-1, with D possibly matching TRBD2 (6 bases). This CDR3 has 13 residues. Germline loops: CDR1 DFQATT, CDR2 SNEGSKA (reference sequence). The V end lost 6 bases, the J end lost 7 bases, and 16 bases lay between the germline ends. CDR3 protein: CSAPVGGNNEQFF. The CDR3 nucleotides are TGCAGTGCCCCCGTTGGGGGGAATAATGAGCAGTTCTTC.

The chain uses TRBV20-1 and TRBJ2-1; a possible D gene is TRBD2 (6 bases). Per germline, CDR1 DFQATT and CDR2 SNEGSKA (reference sequence). The CDR3 has 15 amino acids. Trimming cost V 6 bases and J 8 bases, with 23 bases left between them. CDR3 DNA sequence: TGCAGTGCCCCCCCGGGGCGGGAACGCCCACATGAGCAGTTCTTC. It translates to CSAPPGRERPHEQFF.

This clonotype came up a few times. The V and J genes are TRBV11-2 and TRBJ2-7, with D possibly being TRBD1 or TRBD2 (5 bases each). Germline CDR1 reads SGHAT; CDR2 reads FQNNGV. This CDR3 spans 13 amino acids. The V end lost 0 bases, the J end lost 4 bases, and 7 bases lay between the germline ends. The CDR3 loop reads CASSLEWGYEQYF. The CDR3 bases are TGTGCCAGCAGCTTAGAGTGGGGGTACGAGCAGTACTTC.

The chain has TRBV4-3 and TRBJ2-2, with 9 bases matching TRBD1. J was trimmed by 6 bases and V by 4 bases; bases with no gene match: 15. CDR3 length: 18 residues. Germline V gene sequence: CDR1 LGHNA, CDR2 YSLEER. The CDR3 DNA reads as TGCGCCAGCAGCCCGGGGGGACCCGGGACAGGGTATTCCGGGGAGCTGTTTTTT. The encoded protein is CASSPGGPGTGYSGELFF.

This clonotype has just a few counts. The CDR3 sequence: CASRLGGQGQFF. For the CDR3, the DNA is TGTGCCAGCAGACTGGGAGGACAGGGGCAGTTCTTC. The V gene is TRBV11-1, the J gene TRBJ2-1, with 8 bases identical to TRBD1. The CDR3 loop spans 12 amino acids. The ends lost 6 bases at V and 12 bases at J; junction bases unmatched: 7. The germline CDR1 and CDR2 sequences are SGHAT and FQDESV (reference sequence).